This T cell receptor beta chain was identified in a study of T-cell memory formation after mild COVID-19. As for the study in general: Across donors, TCR clusters were largely donor specific.

As concerns this clonotype: What it binds is unknown.

TCRdb reanalysed the 5' RACE reads using MiXCR and keeps one entry per CDR3 protein. The sample has 280,000 or so distinct CDR3 sequences, approximately 19% seen once; the top ten hold under 25%. Trimming removed 4 bases from V and 6 bases from J, with 13 bases in between. Germline CDR1 and CDR2: SGHRS and YFSETQ. CDR3 length: 13 residues. Overall study findings and caveats: Contracting clones, day 15 to 85, had balanced CD4/CD8, and later expanders favored CD4+.

The TCR was taken from a young man who had mild COVID-19 (a few samples of this study predate the infection). Cell type and time point are not known. The rearrangement joins TRBV5-1 to TRBJ1-2, with D uncertain. The sequencing sample was made of PBMCs or a T cell subset sorted from them (not recorded which). The CDR3 DNA is TGCGCCAGCAGCCCAAACACAAGGGATGGCTACACCTTC. Protein: CASSPNTRDGYTF.